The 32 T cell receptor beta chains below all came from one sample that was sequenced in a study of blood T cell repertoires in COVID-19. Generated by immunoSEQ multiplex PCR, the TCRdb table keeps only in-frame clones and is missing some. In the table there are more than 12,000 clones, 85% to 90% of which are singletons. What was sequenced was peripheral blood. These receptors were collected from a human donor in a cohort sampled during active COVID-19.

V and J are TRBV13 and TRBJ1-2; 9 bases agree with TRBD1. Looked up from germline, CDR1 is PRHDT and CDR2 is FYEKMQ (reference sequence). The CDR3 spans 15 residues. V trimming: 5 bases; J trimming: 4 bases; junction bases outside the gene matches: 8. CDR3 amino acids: CASSPRTGVIYGYTF. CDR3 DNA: TGTGCCAGCAGCCCCCGGACAGGGGTTATCTATGGCTACACCTTC.

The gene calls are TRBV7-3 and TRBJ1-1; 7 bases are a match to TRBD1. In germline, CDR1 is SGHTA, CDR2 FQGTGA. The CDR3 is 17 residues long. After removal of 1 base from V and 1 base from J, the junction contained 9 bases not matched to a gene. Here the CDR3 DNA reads TGTGCCAGCAGCTTAAAGCCAGTCGGGACAGCGAACACTGAAGCTTTCTTT. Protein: CASSLKPVGTANTEAFF.

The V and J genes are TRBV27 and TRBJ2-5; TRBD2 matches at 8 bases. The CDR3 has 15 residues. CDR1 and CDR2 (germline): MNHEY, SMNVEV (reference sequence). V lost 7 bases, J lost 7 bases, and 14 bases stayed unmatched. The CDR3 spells CASTTSGLEVGTQYF. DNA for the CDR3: TGTGCCAGCACAACTTCGGGACTAGAGGTCGGGACCCAGTACTTC.

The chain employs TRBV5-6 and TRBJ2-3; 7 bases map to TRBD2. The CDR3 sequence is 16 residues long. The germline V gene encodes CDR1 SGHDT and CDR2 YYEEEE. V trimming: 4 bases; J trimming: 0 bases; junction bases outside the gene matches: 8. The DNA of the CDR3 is TGTGCCAGCAGCCTTGGGAGCGGGGAGAGCACAGATACGCAGTATTTT. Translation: CASSLGSGESTDTQYF.

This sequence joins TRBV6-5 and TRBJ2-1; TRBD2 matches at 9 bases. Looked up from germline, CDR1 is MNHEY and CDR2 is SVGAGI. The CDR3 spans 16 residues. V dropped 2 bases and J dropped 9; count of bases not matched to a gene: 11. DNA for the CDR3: TGTGCCAGCAGTTACGGCTCCGCGGGAGGGCCGGTTGAGCAGTTCTTC. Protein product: CASSYGSAGGPVEQFF.

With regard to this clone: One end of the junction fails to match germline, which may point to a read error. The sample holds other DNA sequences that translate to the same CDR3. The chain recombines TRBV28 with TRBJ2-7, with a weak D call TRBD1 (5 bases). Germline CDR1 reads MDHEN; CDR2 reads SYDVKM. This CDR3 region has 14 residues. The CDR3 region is CASSPRVSSYEQYF. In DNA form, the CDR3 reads TGTGCCAGCAGCCCCAGGGTTAGCTCCTATGAGCAGTACTTC.

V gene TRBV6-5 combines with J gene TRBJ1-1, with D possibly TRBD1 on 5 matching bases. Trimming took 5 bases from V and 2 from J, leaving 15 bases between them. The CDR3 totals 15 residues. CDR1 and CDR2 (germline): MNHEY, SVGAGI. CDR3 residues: CASSTPPGLNTEAFF. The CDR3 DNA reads TGTGCCAGCAGTACCCCGCCAGGGCTCAACACTGAAGCTTTCTTT.

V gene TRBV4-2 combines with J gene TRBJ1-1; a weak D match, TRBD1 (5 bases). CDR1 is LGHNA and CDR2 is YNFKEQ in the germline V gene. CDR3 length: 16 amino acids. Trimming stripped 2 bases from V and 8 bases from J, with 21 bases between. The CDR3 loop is CASSQRGSAIKGEAFF. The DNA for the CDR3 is TGTGCCAGCAGCCAACGGGGGTCGGCGATCAAGGGCGAAGCTTTCTTT.

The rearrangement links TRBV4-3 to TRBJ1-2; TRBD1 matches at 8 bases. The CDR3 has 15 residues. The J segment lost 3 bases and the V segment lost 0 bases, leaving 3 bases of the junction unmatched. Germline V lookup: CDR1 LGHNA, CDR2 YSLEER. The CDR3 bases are TGCGCCAGCAGCCAAGATGCAGGGGGCGACTATGGCTACACCTTC. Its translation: CASSQDAGGDYGYTF.

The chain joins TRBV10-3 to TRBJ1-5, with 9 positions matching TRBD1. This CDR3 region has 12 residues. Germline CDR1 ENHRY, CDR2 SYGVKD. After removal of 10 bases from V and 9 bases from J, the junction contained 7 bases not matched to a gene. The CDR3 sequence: CATWDRAGPQHF. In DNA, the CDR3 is TGTGCCACGTGGGACAGGGCGGGGCCCCAGCATTTT.

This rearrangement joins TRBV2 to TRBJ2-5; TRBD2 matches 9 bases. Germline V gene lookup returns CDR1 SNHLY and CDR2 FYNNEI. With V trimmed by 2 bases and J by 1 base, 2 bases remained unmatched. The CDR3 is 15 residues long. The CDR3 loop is CASSELAGTQETQYF. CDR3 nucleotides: TGTGCCAGCAGTGAACTAGCGGGGACCCAAGAGACCCAGTACTTC.

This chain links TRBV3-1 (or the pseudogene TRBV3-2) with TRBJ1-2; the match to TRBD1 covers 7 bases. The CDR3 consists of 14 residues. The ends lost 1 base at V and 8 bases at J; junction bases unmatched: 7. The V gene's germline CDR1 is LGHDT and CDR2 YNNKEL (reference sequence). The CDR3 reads CASSQARGDRGYTF. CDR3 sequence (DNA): TGTGCCAGCAGCCAAGCCAGGGGGGATCGGGGCTACACCTTC.

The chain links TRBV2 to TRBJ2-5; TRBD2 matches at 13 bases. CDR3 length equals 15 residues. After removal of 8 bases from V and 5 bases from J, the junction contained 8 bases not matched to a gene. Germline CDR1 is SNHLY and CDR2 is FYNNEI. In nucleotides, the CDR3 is TGTGCCAGCGGGACTAGCGGGGCCTGGGTCGAGACCCAGTACTTC. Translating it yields CASGTSGAWVETQYF.

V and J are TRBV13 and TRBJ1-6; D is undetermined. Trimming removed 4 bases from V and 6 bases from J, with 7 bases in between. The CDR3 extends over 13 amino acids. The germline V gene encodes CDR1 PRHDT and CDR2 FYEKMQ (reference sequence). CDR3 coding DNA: TGTGCCAGCAGCTCGACTTCTAATTCACCCCTCCACTTT. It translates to CASSSTSNSPLHF.

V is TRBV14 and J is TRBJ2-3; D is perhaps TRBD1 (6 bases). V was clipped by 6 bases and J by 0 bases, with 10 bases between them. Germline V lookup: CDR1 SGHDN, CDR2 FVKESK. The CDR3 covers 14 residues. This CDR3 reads CASSRGQSTDTQYF. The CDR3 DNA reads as TGTGCCAGCAGTCGAGGACAGAGCACAGATACGCAGTATTTT.

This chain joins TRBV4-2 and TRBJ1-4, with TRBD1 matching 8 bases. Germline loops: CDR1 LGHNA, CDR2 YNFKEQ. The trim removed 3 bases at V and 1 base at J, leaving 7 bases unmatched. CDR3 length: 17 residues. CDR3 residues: CASSQSGGQGTNEKLFF. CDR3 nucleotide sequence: TGTGCCAGCAGCCAGTCAGGGGGCCAAGGAACTAATGAAAAACTGTTTTTT.

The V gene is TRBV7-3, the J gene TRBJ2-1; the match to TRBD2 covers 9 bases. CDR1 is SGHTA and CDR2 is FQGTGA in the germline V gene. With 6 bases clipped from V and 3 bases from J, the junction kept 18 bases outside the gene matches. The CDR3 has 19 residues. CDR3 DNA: TGTGCCAGCAGGATCCCTCAGGTGGCTAGCGGGAAAATCTACAATGAGCAGTTCTTC. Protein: CASRIPQVASGKIYNEQFF.

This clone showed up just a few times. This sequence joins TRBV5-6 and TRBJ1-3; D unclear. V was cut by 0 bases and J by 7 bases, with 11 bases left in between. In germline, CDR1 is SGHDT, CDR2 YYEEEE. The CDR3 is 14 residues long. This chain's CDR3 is CASSLGLSGNTIYF. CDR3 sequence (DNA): TGTGCCAGCAGCTTGGGGCTAAGCGGGAACACCATATATTTT. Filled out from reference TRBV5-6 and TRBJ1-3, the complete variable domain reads DAGVTQSPTHLIKTRGQQVTLRCSPKSGHDTVSWYQQALGQGPQFIFQYYEEEERQRGNFPDRFSGHQFPNYSSELNVNALLLGDSALYLCASSLGLSGNTIYFGEGSWLTVV.

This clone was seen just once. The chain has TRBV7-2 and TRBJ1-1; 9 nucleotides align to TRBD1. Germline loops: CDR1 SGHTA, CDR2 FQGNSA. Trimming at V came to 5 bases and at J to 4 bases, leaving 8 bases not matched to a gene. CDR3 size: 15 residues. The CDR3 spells CASSAPGQGGTEAFF. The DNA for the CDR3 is TGTGCCAGCAGCGCGCCGGGACAGGGCGGCACTGAAGCTTTCTTT. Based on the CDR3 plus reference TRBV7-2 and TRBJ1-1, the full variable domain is GAGVSQSPSNKVTEKGKDVELRCDPISGHTALYWYRQSLGQGLEFLIYFQGNSAPDKSGLPSDRFSAERTGGSVSTLTIQRTQQEDSAVYLCASSAPGQGGTEAFFGQGTRLTVV.

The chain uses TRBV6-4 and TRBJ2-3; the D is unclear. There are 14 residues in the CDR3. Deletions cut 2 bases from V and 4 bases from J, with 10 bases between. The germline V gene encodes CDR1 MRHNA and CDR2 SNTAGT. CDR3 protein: CASSDGPDPDTQYF. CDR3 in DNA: TGTGCCAGCAGTGACGGGCCGGATCCAGATACGCAGTATTTT.

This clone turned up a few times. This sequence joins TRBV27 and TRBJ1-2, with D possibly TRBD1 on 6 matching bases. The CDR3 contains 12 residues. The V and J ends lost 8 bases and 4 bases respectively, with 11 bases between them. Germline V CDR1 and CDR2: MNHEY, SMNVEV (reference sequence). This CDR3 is CASATGTYGYTF. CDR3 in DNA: TGTGCCAGCGCCACAGGGACCTATGGCTACACCTTC.

The CDR3 DNA is TGTGCCGTTAACAGTATCAACTATGGCTACACCTTC. As protein: CAVNSINYGYTF. The gene calls are TRBV28 and TRBJ1-2; no reliable D call. Trimming pared 11 bases from V and 2 bases from J, leaving 12 bases between. The CDR3 is 12 amino acids. Germline V lookup: CDR1 MDHEN, CDR2 SYDVKM.

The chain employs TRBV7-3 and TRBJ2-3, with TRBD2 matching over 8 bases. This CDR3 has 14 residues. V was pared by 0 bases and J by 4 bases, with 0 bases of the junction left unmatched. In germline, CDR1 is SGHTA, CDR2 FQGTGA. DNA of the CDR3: TGTGCCAGCAGCTTAACTAGCGGGGCAGATACGCAGTATTTT. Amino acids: CASSLTSGADTQYF.

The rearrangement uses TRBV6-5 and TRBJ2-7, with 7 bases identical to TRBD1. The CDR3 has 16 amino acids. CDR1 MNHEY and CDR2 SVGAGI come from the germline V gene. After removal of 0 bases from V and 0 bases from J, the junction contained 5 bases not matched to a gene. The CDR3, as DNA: TGTGCCAGCAGTTACTCCGGACAGGTGAGCTCCTACGAGCAGTACTTC. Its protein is CASSYSGQVSSYEQYF.

In nucleotides, the CDR3 is TGTGCCAGCACCTCGGGAGATACGCAGTATTTT. Its protein is CASTSGDTQYF. The V gene is TRBV27, the J gene TRBJ2-3; no clear D. The CDR3 runs to 11 residues. Germline V gene sequence: CDR1 MNHEY, CDR2 SMNVEV (reference sequence). V gave up 7 bases and J gave up 5 bases, with 7 bases separating them.

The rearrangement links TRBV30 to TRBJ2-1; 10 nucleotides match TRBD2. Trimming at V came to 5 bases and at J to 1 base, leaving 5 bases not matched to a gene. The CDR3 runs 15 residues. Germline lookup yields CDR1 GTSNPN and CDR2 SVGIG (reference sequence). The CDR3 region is CAWSSGGASYNEQFF. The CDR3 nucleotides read TGTGCCTGGTCCAGCGGGGGGGCGTCCTACAATGAGCAGTTCTTC.

The CDR3 here is CASSLMSGIDEQFF. For the CDR3, the DNA is TGTGCCAGCAGCTTAATGTCGGGTATCGATGAGCAGTTCTTC. J is TRBJ2-1 and V is TRBV13; D gene unclear. The germline V gene has CDR1 PRHDT and CDR2 FYEKMQ (reference sequence). The V end lost 2 bases, the J end lost 8 bases, and 13 bases lay between the germline ends. The CDR3 is made up of 14 amino acids.

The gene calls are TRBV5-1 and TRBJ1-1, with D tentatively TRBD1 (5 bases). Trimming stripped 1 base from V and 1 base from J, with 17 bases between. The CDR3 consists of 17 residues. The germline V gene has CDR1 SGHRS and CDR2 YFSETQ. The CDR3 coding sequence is TGCGCCAGCAGCTTGTGGTTGGGGCAGACGGCGAACACTGAAGCTTTCTTT. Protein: CASSLWLGQTANTEAFF.

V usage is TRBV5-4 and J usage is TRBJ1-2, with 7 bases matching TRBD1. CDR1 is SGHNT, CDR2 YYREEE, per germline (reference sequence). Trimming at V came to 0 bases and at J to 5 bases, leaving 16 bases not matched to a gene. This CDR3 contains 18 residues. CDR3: CASSLGGGQRQGIYGYTF. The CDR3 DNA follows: TGTGCCAGCAGCTTGGGGGGTGGCCAAAGACAGGGAATTTATGGCTACACCTTC.

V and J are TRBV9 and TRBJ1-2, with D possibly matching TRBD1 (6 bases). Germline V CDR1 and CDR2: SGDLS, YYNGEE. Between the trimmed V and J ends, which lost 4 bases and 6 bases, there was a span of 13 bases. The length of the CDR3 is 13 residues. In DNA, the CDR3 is TGTGCCAGCAGCTCAACAGGGTTGGATGGCTACACCTTC. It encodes CASSSTGLDGYTF. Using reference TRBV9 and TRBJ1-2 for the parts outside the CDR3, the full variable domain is DSGVTQTPKHLITATGQRVTLRCSPRSGDLSVYWYQQSLDQGLQFLIQYYNGEERAKGNILERFSAQQFPDLHSELNLSSLELGDSALYFCASSSTGLDGYTFGSGTRLTVV.

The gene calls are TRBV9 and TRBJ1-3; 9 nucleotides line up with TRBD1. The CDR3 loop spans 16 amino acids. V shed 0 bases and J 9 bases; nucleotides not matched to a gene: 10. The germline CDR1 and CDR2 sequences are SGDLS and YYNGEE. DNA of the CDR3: TGTGCCAGCAGCGTAGACGACAGGGGGACTTTTGCCACCATATATTTT. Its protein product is CASSVDDRGTFATIYF.

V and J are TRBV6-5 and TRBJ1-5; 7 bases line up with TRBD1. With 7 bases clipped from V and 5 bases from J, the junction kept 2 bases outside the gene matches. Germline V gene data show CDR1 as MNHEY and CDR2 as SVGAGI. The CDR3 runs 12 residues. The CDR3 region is CASKTGYQPQHF. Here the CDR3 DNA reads TGTGCCAGCAAGACAGGGTATCAGCCCCAGCATTTT.